The TCR beta chain under discussion was sequenced for a study of T cell responses to AZD1222 COVID-19 vaccine. Whole-study context: Some second doses came at about 4 weeks and others at about 12 weeks; these were pooled.

Worth noting for this clone: Its antigen is not identified.

This CDR3 comprises 11 residues. V dropped 11 bases and J dropped 6 bases, with 11 bases sitting between them. Per germline, CDR1 LNHDA and CDR2 SQIVND (reference sequence). The repertoire was sequenced with immunoSEQ multiplex PCR; TCRdb's copy has only in-frame clones and lacks some. The repertoire holds over 60,000 clones, around 87% seen once, with around 24% in the top ten. Notes on the study in general: A reported finding is that nearly half of spike-specific TCRs target unmutated variant regions. Just a handful of AZD1222 recipients were seropositive at baseline. Following two doses of AZD1222, Spike-specific TCR breadth and depth rose.

The sequencing here drew on peripheral blood, taken on day 0 of AZD1222 vaccination. The V call is TRBV19, the J call TRBJ2-1; D may be TRBD1 or TRBD2 (5 bases each). This TCR was recovered from an adult in good health. The CDR3: CASGQGNEQFF. CDR3 DNA sequence: TGTGCCTCGGGGCAGGGCAATGAGCAGTTCTTC.